Listed below are T cell receptor beta chains from one sample, sequenced in a study of identical twins. TCRdb redid the calling of the 5' RACE reads with MiXCR, one entry per CDR3 protein. The sample holds roughly 490,000 distinct CDR3 sequences; roughly an eighth are singletons and the top ten take approximately 0.98%. These same records also appear under a second study, on yellow fever vaccine responses in identical twins.

The sequenced material came from CD4+ T cells sorted from blood. These receptors originate from a young woman in good health. CDR3s include the opening cysteine and the closing phenylalanine or tryptophan. Each record gives: V gene, J gene, CDR3 protein.

>TRBV5-1|TRBJ1-3
CASSLLPSSGNTIYF
>TRBV20-1|TRBJ2-7
CSAKKQGARYEQYF
>TRBV30|TRBJ2-5
CAWSEGSGRTQETQYF
>TRBV20-1|TRBJ1-5
CSARAGQSNQPQHF
>TRBV6-2/TRBV6-3|TRBJ2-1
CASNSGTLRGVSYNEQFF
>TRBV7-6|TRBJ2-1
CASSSRGLSGDEQFF
>TRBV5-1|TRBJ2-1
CASSSTLPSGGQDNEQFF
>TRBV3-1|TRBJ2-7
CASSVGTSGGPYEQYF
>TRBV7-9|TRBJ2-7
CASSLTNFDRAYEQYF
>TRBV29-1|TRBJ2-7
CSVGKVFDEQYF
>TRBV18|TRBJ1-4
CASSPNEKLFF
>TRBV20-1|TRBJ2-3
CSLYVPGGPADTQYF
>TRBV29-1|TRBJ1-5
CSVKRDPNQPQHF
>TRBV6-5|TRBJ2-2
CASSSGRGGTNTGELFF
>TRBV5-1|TRBJ2-1
CASSLGVSYNEQFF
>TRBV5-1|TRBJ2-3
CASSLGLAGGPTDTQYF
>TRBV6-1|TRBJ1-2
CASSQPMDGNYGYTF
>TRBV11-2|TRBJ2-7
CASSLDRGYSYEQYF
>TRBV20-1|TRBJ2-1
CSAGIQSSNEQFF
>TRBV25-1|TRBJ1-1
CASSEGATEGNTEAFF
>TRBV25-1|TRBJ1-1
CASRGLMNTEAFF
>TRBV7-2|TRBJ2-2
CASSLRLAGVGGELFF
>TRBV5-6|TRBJ2-5
CASSYGTSGAKETQYF
>TRBV7-3|TRBJ2-3
CASSSTSGASTDTQYF
>TRBV7-2|TRBJ2-3
CASSQKRTSDRYTQYF
>TRBV29-1|TRBJ2-7
CSVAGKGIRDEQYF
>TRBV5-1|TRBJ2-1
CASRPTGGAYNEQFF
>TRBV24-1|TRBJ2-1
CATSDPTGLGYNEQFF
>TRBV24-1|TRBJ2-5
CATSDSTGFQETQYF
>TRBV12-3/TRBV12-4|TRBJ1-1
CASRRTGTTEAFF
>TRBV24-1|TRBJ2-3
CATSVAGAGGDTQYF
>TRBV6-2/TRBV6-3|TRBJ2-7
CASSRPSGLSSYEQYF
>TRBV6-5|TRBJ2-1
CASSQSGARVNEQFF
>TRBV28|TRBJ2-6
CASRLGGTGANVLTF
>TRBV10-3|TRBJ2-2
CAISESPGQTGELFF
>TRBV9|TRBJ2-6
CASSVVGSGANVLTF
>TRBV19|TRBJ1-1
CASSIDHGTEAFF
>TRBV29-1|TRBJ1-1
CSANRGANTEAFF
>TRBV4-1|TRBJ2-3
CASSQVAGGEDTQYF
>TRBV6-2/TRBV6-3|TRBJ2-1
CASSPPLLAGGFYNEQFF
>TRBV15|TRBJ2-4
CATSRDTGIGAGGAKNIQYF
>TRBV5-6|TRBJ2-1
CARGPGPISLYEQFF
>TRBV5-1|TRBJ2-3
CASSFQLAGDSDTQYF
>TRBV4-2|TRBJ2-4
CASSQGQGPDIQYF
>TRBV24-1|TRBJ2-3
CATSDPWTGEYTDTQYF
>TRBV7-9|TRBJ2-3
CASSPSGVSTDTQYF
>TRBV29-1|TRBJ2-3
CSVGLVADTQYF
>TRBV4-3|TRBJ2-2
CASSERWTGELFF
>TRBV7-3|TRBJ2-2
CASRTDGSPGELFF
>TRBV6-6|TRBJ2-7
CASSQLDYEQYF
>TRBV7-2|TRBJ1-5
CASSLGLTRNQPQHF
>TRBV5-6|TRBJ2-1
CASSLADVSDSRF
>TRBV9|TRBJ2-1
CASSVGSGGARYNEQFF
>TRBV11-2|TRBJ2-7
CASSSLNYYEQYF
>TRBV6-2/TRBV6-3|TRBJ2-2
CASSYSGDRGTPSYTGELFF
>TRBV6-2/TRBV6-3|TRBJ2-7
CASTSHIYEQYF